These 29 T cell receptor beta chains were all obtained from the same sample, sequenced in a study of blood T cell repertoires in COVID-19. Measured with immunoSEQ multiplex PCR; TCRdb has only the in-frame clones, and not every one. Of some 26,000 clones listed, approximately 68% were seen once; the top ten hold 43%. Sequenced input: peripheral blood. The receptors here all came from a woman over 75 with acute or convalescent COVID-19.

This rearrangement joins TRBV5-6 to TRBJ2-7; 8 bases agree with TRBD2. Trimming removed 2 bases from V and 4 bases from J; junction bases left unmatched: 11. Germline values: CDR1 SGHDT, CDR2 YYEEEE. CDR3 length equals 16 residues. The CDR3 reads CASSFYDGRGIYEQYF. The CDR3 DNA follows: TGTGCCAGCAGCTTCTATGACGGGAGGGGGATTTACGAGCAGTACTTC.

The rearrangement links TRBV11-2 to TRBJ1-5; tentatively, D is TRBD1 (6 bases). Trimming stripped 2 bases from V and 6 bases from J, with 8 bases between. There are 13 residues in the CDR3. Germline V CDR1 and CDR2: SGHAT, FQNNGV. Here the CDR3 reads CASSLQGSQPQHF. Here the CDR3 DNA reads TGTGCCAGCAGCTTACAGGGGTCTCAGCCCCAGCATTTT.

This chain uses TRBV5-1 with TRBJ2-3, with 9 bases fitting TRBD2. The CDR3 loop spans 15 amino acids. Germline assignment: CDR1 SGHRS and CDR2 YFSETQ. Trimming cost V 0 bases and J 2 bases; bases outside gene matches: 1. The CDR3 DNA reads TGCGCCAGCAGCTTGGTAGCGGGGGTCACAGATACGCAGTATTTT. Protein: CASSLVAGVTDTQYF.

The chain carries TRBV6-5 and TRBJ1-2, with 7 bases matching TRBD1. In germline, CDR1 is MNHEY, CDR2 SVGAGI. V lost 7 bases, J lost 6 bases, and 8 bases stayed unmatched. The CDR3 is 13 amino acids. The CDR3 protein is CASKWNRGDGYTF. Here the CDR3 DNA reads TGTGCCAGCAAGTGGAACAGGGGCGATGGCTACACCTTC.

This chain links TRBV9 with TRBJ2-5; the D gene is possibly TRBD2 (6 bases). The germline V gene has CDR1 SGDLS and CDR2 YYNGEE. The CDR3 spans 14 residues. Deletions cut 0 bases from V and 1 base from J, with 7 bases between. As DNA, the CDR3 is TGTGCCAGCAGCGTAGGCGGGGTCCAAGAGACCCAGTACTTC. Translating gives CASSVGGVQETQYF.

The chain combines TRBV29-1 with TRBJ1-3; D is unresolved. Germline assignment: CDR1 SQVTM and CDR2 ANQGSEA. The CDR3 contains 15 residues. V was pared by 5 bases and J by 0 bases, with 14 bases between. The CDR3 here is CSVKVHGFSGNTIYF. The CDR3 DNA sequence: TGCAGCGTTAAAGTTCACGGTTTCTCTGGAAACACCATATATTTT.

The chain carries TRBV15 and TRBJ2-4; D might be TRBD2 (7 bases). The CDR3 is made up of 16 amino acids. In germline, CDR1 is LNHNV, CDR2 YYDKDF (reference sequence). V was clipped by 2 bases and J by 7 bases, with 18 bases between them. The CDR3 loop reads CATSRLEGRGRNIQYF. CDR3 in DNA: TGTGCCACCAGCAGACTCGAGGGGAGGGGGAGGAACATTCAGTACTTC.

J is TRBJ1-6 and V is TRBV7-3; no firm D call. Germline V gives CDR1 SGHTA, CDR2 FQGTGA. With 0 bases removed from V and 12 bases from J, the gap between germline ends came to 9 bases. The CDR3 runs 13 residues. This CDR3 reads CASSLTGSEPLHF. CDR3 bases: TGTGCCAGCAGCTTAACTGGGAGCGAACCCCTCCACTTT. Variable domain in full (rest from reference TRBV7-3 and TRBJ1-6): GAGVSQTPSNKVTEKGKYVELRCDPISGHTALYWYRQSLGQGPEFLIYFQGTGAADDSGLPNDRFFAVRPEGSVSTLKIQRTERGDSAVYLCASSLTGSEPLHFGNGTRLTVT.

The CDR3 sequence is CASSPRSSDEQFF. The CDR3 region has the DNA TGTGCCAGCAGTCCTCGTTCTAGCGATGAGCAGTTCTTC. The chain carries TRBV2 and TRBJ2-1, with a weak D call TRBD2 (6 bases). The CDR3 has 13 amino acids. With 5 bases removed from V and 8 bases from J, the gap between germline ends came to 13 bases. CDR1 SNHLY and CDR2 FYNNEI come from the germline V gene.

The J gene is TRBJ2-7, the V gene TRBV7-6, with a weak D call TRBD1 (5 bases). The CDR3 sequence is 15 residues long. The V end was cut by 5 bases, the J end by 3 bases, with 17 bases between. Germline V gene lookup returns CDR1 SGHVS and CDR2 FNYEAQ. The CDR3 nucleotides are TGTGCCAGCAGCCTTCACCCTGAGACAGACTACGAGCAGTACTTC. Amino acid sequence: CASSLHPETDYEQYF.

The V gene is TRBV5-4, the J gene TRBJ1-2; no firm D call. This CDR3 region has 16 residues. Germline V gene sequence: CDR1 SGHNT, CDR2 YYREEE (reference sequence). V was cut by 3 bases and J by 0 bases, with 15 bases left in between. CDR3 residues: CASSSGDPPSNYGYTF. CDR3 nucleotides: TGTGCCAGCAGCTCTGGAGACCCGCCTTCTAACTATGGCTACACCTTC.

The CDR3, as DNA: TGTGCCAGCAGTTTAGGACAGAACAATGAGCAGTTCTTC. This sequence encodes CASSLGQNNEQFF. This chain uses TRBV6-6 with TRBJ2-1; the D gene is possibly TRBD1 (6 bases). The germline V and J ends were trimmed by 4 bases and 5 bases, with 9 bases remaining between them. The CDR3 totals 13 residues. Germline CDR1 and CDR2: MNHNY and SVGAGI (reference sequence).

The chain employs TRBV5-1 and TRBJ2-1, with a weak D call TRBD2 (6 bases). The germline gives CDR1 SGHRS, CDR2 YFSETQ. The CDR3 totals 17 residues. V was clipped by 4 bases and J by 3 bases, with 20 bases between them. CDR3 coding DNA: TGCGCCAGCAGCCACCGGGTGGGCGGGGATAGCTACAATGAGCAGTTCTTC. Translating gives CASSHRVGGDSYNEQFF.

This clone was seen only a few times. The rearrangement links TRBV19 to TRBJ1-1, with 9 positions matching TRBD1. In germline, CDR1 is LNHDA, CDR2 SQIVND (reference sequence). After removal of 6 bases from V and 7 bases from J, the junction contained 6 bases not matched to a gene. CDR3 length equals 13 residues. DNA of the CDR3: TGTGCCAGTAGACGGACAGGGGAAGGTGAAGCTTTCTTT. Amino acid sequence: CASRRTGEGEAFF.

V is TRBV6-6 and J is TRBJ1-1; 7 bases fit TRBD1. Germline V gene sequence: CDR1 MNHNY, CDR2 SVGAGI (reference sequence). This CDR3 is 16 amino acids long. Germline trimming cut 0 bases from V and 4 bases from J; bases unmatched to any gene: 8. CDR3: CASSYSMGDRGTEAFF. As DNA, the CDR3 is TGTGCCAGCAGTTACTCGATGGGGGACAGAGGCACTGAAGCTTTCTTT.

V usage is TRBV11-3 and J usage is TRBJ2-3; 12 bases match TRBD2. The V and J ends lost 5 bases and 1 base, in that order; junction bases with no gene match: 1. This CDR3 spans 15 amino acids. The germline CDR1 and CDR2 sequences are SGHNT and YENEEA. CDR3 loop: CASSRTSGGTDTQYF. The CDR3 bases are TGTGCCAGCAGCCGGACTAGCGGGGGCACAGATACGCAGTATTTT.

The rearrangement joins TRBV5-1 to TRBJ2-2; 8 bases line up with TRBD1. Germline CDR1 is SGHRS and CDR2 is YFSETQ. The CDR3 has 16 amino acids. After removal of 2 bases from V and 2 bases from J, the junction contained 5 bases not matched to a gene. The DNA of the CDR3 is TGCGCCAGCAGCTTAGGCACAGGGGGAAACACCGGGGAGCTGTTTTTT. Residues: CASSLGTGGNTGELFF.

The CDR3 region is CASSSVSGGAIEQYF. The CDR3 region has the DNA TGTGCCAGCAGCTCCGTGAGCGGGGGGGCCATCGAGCAGTACTTC. This chain links TRBV7-2 with TRBJ2-7; 10 bases map to TRBD2. Germline loops: CDR1 SGHTA, CDR2 FQGNSA. There are 15 residues in the CDR3. The V segment lost 4 bases and the J segment 6 bases; nucleotides outside the gene matches: 9.

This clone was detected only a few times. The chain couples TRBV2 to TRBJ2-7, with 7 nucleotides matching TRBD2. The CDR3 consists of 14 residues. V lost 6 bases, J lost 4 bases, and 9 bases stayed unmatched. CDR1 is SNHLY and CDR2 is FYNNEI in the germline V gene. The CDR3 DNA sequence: TGTGCCAGCAGGGGGACTACGGCTGGGTACGAGCAGTACTTC. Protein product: CASRGTTAGYEQYF.

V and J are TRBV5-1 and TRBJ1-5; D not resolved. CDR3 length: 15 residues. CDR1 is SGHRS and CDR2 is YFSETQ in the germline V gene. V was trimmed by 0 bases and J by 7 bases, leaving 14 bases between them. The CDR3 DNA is TGCGCCAGCAGCTTGGTACCCAGACCAGGCCAGCCCCAGCATTTT. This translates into CASSLVPRPGQPQHF.

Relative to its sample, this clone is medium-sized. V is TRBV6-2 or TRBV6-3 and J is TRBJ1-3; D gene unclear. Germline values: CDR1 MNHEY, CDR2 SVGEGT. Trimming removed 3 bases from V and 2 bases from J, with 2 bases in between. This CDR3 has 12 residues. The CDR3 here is CASSYTGNTIYF. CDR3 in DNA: TGTGCCAGCAGTTATACTGGAAACACCATATATTTT.

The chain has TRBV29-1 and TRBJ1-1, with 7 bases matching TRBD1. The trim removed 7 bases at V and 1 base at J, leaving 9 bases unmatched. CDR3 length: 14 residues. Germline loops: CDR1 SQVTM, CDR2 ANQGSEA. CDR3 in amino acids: CSARPGQENTEAFF. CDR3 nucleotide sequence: TGCAGCGCCCGTCCCGGACAGGAGAACACTGAAGCTTTCTTT.

In DNA, the CDR3 is TGCAGCGTTGTGGTAGCTTACGAGCAGTACTTC. Its translation is CSVVVAYEQYF. The V and J genes are TRBV29-1 and TRBJ2-7; no firm D call. The CDR3 runs 11 residues. Per the germline V gene, CDR1 is SQVTM and CDR2 is ANQGSEA. V dropped 4 bases and J dropped 4 bases, with 8 bases sitting between them.

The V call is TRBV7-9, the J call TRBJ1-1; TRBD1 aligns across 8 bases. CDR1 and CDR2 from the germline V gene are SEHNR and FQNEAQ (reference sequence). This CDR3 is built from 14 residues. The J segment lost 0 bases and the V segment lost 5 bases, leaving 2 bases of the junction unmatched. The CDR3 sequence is CASSIRGLNTEAFF. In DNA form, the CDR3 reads TGTGCCAGCAGCATCAGGGGGCTGAACACTGAAGCTTTCTTT.

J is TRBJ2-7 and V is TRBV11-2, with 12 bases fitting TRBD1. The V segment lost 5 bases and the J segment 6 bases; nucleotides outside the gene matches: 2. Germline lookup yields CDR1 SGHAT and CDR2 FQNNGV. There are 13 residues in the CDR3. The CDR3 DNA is TGTGCCAGCAGCCCGGGACAGGGGGCCGAGCAGTACTTC. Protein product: CASSPGQGAEQYF. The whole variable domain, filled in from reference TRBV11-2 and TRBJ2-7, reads EAGVAQSPRYKIIEKRQSVAFWCNPISGHATLYWYQQILGQGPKLLIQFQNNGVVDDSQLPKDRFSAERLKGVDSTLKIQPAKLEDSAVYLCASSPGQGAEQYFGPGTRLTVT.

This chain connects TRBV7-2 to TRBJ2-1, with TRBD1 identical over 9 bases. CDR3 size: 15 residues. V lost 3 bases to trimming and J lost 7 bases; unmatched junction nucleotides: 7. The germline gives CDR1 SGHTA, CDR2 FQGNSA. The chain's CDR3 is CASSFSGQGWNEQFF. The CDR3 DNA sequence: TGTGCCAGCAGCTTTAGTGGACAGGGGTGGAATGAGCAGTTCTTC. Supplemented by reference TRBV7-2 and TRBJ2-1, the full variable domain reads GAGVSQSPSNKVTEKGKDVELRCDPISGHTALYWYRQSLGQGLEFLIYFQGNSAPDKSGLPSDRFSAERTGGSVSTLTIQRTQQEDSAVYLCASSFSGQGWNEQFFGPGTRLTVL.

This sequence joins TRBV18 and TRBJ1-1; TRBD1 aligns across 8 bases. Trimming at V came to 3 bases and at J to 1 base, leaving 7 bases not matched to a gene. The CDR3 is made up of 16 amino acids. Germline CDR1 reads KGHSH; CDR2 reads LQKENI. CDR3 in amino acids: CASSPTGQGANTEAFF. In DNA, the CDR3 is TGTGCCAGCTCACCGACTGGGCAGGGGGCGAACACTGAAGCTTTCTTT.

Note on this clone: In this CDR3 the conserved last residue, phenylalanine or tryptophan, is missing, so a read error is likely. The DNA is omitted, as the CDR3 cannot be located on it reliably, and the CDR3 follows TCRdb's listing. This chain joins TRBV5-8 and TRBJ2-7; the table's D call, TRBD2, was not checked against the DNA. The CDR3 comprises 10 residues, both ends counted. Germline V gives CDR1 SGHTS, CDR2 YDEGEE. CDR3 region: CASSLSGTNL.

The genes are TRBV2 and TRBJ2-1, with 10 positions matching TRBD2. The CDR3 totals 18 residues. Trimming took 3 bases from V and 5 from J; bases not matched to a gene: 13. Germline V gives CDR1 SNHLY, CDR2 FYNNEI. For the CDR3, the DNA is TGTGCCAGCAGTGAGATGGTGAGCGGGAGGGGATCGGACAATGAGCAGTTCTTC. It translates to CASSEMVSGRGSDNEQFF. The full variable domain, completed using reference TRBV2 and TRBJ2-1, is EPEVTQTPSHQVTQMGQEVILRCVPISNHLYFYWYRQILGQKVEFLVSFYNNEISEKSEIFDDQFSVERPDGSNFTLKIRSTKLEDSAMYFCASSEMVSGRGSDNEQFFGPGTRLTVL.